Listed here are 29 T cell receptor beta chains from one sample, sequenced in a study of tumor and adjacent non-tumor tissue in lung cancer. This sample's RNA came from whole unsorted tissue. This non-tumor lung sample came from over 3 cm beyond the tumor edge. The library came from three nested PCR rounds adapted from ARM-PCR protocols. TCRdb recomputed calls from the multiplex PCR reads with MiXCR, one row per CDR3 protein. This table holds 70,000 to 95,000 distinct CDR3 sequences, about 80% found once. Sequenced sample: distant non-tumor lung tissue. The receptors were gathered from a man between 70 and 80 years old with non-small cell lung cancer.

Turning to this clonotype: Sequence at one end of the junction differs from germline and may be a read error. This rearrangement joins TRBV11-2 to TRBJ1-1; D gene unclear. CDR3 length: 15 amino acids. Per germline, CDR1 SGHAT and CDR2 FQNNGV. The CDR3 protein is CASNFANSRNNETFF. CDR3 in DNA: TGTGCCAGCAACTTCGCCAATTCAAGGAACAATGAAACTTTCTTT.

Turning to this clonotype: Since the CDR3 does not end with the conserved phenylalanine or tryptophan, this likely comes from a read error. The genes are TRBV11-3 and TRBJ2-3; D is perhaps TRBD2 (5 bases). The CDR3 consists of 15 residues. Germline V lookup: CDR1 SGHNT, CDR2 YENEEA. V lost 7 bases, J lost 7 bases, and 21 bases lay in between. This CDR3 reads CASTRREVSKNTQYL. The CDR3 DNA reads TGTGCCAGCACCCGTCGGGAAGTAAGCAAAAATACGCAGTATCTT.

The V call is TRBV12-3 or TRBV12-4, the J call TRBJ2-5; TRBD2 aligns across 10 bases. The CDR3 sequence is 20 residues long. The junction had 24 bases not matched to a gene; V was cut back by 6 bases and J by 5 bases. The CDR3 nucleotides are TGTGCCAGCAGAAAAAGTGACCACCCGACTAGCGGGTTTCCCCAGGAGACCCAGTACTTC. Translated, it gives CASRKSDHPTSGFPQETQYF.

This clonotype was observed a few times. Germline and junction disagree at one end, which may indicate a read error. The J gene is TRBJ2-5, the V gene TRBV5-6; D might be TRBD1 (5 bases). Looked up from germline, CDR1 is SGHDT and CDR2 is YYEEEE. The length of the CDR3 is 16 residues. CDR3 residues: CTSSRSITDRVGTQYF. The CDR3 nucleotides are TGTACCAGTAGCCGTTCCATTACCGACAGAGTAGGGACCCAGTACTTC.

The chain recombines TRBV5-1 with TRBJ1-2; a possible D gene is TRBD1 (5 bases). This CDR3 region has 15 residues. The V and J ends lost 4 bases and 7 bases respectively, with 20 bases between them. The germline gives CDR1 SGHRS, CDR2 YFSETQ. The CDR3 reads CASSTGYAGVGGYTF. For the CDR3, the DNA is TGCGCCAGCAGCACAGGATACGCTGGAGTTGGTGGCTACACCTTC.

This clonotype appeared a few times. At one of its ends the junction is not consistent with the germline gene, which may arise from a read error. The V gene is TRBV29-1, the J gene TRBJ1-2; D is unresolved. The CDR3 runs 16 residues. Germline loops: CDR1 SQVTM, CDR2 ANQGSEA. The CDR3 nucleotides are TGCAGCGTTGTCCCCTGCCAATCCTCGGGAGAAGATGGCTACATCTTC. Protein product: CSVVPCQSSGEDGYIF.

Turning to this clonotype: Germline and junction disagree at one end, which may indicate a read error. The genes are TRBV6-5 and TRBJ1-1; no firm D call. CDR1 and CDR2 (germline): MNHEY, SVGAGI. The CDR3 extends over 14 amino acids. CDR3 nucleotide sequence: TGTGTCAGCAGTTACTCGAATTCAGACATTGAAGCTTTCTTT. Protein: CVSSYSNSDIEAFF.

Worth noting for this clonotype: The conserved closing phenylalanine or tryptophan is absent in this CDR3, likely reflecting a read error. This rearrangement joins TRBV12-3 or TRBV12-4 to TRBJ1-4; the D is unclear. The length of the CDR3 is 14 residues. The CDR3 here is CASSLSGLGEELFY. The CDR3 DNA follows: TGTGCCAGCAGTTTGAGCGGTCTAGGTGAAGAACTGTTTTAT.

With respect to this clonotype: The conserved closing phenylalanine or tryptophan is absent in this CDR3, likely reflecting a read error. This chain connects TRBV4-2 to TRBJ2-3; 7 bases line up with TRBD1. The CDR3 is 14 residues long. Per germline, CDR1 LGHNA and CDR2 YNFKEQ. J was trimmed by 3 bases and V by 9 bases; bases with no gene match: 9. Here the CDR3 reads CASSRGGVTDTQYY. DNA of the CDR3: TGTGCCAGTTCGAGAGGGGGCGTAACAGATACGCAGTATTAT.

This chain connects TRBV21-1 to TRBJ1-1; the table's D call TRBD1 went unverified against the DNA. TRBV21-1 is tagged as a pseudogene. The CDR3 is made up of 14 amino acids. The CDR3 reads CANSQRGTGPEAFF. The CDR3 nucleotides are TGTGCCAACAGCCAAAGGGGCACCGGACCTGAAGCTTTCTTT.

This clonotype has a single count. This is likely a read error, given that the CDR3 carries no conserved phenylalanine or tryptophan at its end. The chain joins TRBV4-2 to TRBJ1-6; 8 bases agree with TRBD1. Germline lookup yields CDR1 LGHNA and CDR2 YNFKEQ. The CDR3 contains 15 residues. For the CDR3, the DNA is TGTGCCAGTAGCCAAGACAGGGGACGGTCTTCACCCCTCCACGTT. This gives the protein CASSQDRGRSSPLHV.

In its sample, this clonotype was seen once. At one boundary the junction diverges from the germline segment, which might be a read error. Here the CDR3 DNA reads TGCAGTGTTAGAGTTGCAGGGGGCAGTCATTCACCCCTCCACTTT. Protein product: CSVRVAGGSHSPLHF. The V gene is TRBV20-1, the J gene TRBJ1-6, with 8 bases identical to TRBD1. The CDR3 spans 15 residues. The germline CDR1 and CDR2 sequences are DFQATT and SNEGSKA (reference sequence).

A note on this clonotype: A read error is likely, as this CDR3 ends without the conserved phenylalanine or tryptophan. No DNA is shown, since the ends of the CDR3 on it are uncertain; the CDR3 is the one TCRdb lists. J is TRBJ2-1 and V is TRBV5-5; no check of the table's D call, TRBD1, against the DNA was made. The CDR3 sequence runs 14 residues, both termini included. The germline V gene has CDR1 SGHKS and CDR2 YYEKEE (reference sequence). The CDR3: CASSKLRGDNEHFL.

This clonotype was counted only a few times. Its ends do not fully match the called genes, so a read error is possible. This chain joins TRBV20-1 and TRBJ1-6; 7 bases match TRBD1. This CDR3 has 14 residues. The germline gives CDR1 DFQATT, CDR2 SNEGSKA (reference sequence). The DNA of the CDR3 is TGCAGTGCTAGTAGTCAGGGGGATAATTCACCCTTCCACTTT. Its translation: CSASSQGDNSPFHF.

This clonotype came up a few times. One end of the junction does not line up with germline, which may come from a read error. V gene TRBV6-5 combines with J gene TRBJ1-2, with a possible D match to TRBD1 (6 bases). This CDR3 spans 15 amino acids. Germline V CDR1 and CDR2: MNHEY, SVGAGI. CDR3 in DNA: TGTGCCAGCAGTGATACAGGGATGGGCGCTTATGGATACACCTTC. Its protein product is CASSDTGMGAYGYTF.

The chain couples TRBV6-6 to TRBJ1-6; D not certain. Trimming took 4 bases from V and 6 from J, leaving 19 bases between them. CDR1 is MNHNY and CDR2 is SVGAGI in the germline V gene (reference sequence). The CDR3 runs to 17 residues. CDR3 DNA: TGTGCCAGCAGTTCTTCACTCTCGCACATAATTAATTCACCCCTCCACTTT. It specifies CASSSSLSHIINSPLHF.

Of note for this clonotype: A single base separates this from a much larger clone, so it may be a read error. The J gene is TRBJ1-2, the V gene TRBV20-1; unclear D gene. Germline-derived CDR1 and CDR2 are DFQATT and SNEGSKA (reference sequence). The V end was cut by 3 bases, the J end by 4 bases, with 9 bases between. This CDR3 region has 12 residues. In DNA form, the CDR3 reads TGCAGTGCTAGTGCCATCCGCTATGGCTACACCTTC. Translated, it gives CSASAIRYGYTF.

This clonotype has a handful of counts. The chain uses TRBV28 and TRBJ2-7; 8 nucleotides agree with TRBD2. The CDR3 loop spans 16 amino acids. Looked up from germline, CDR1 is MDHEN and CDR2 is SYDVKM. V was pared by 5 bases and J by 2 bases, with 11 bases of the junction left unmatched. DNA of the CDR3: TGTGCCAGCAGTCCCGGGGTGGTAGCGGGAACCTACGAGCAGTACTTC. It encodes CASSPGVVAGTYEQYF. Combining the CDR3 with reference TRBV28 and TRBJ2-7 gives the whole variable domain DVKVTQSSRYLVKRTGEKVFLECVQDMDHENMFWYRQDPGLGLRLIYFSYDVKMKEKGDIPEGYSVSREKKERFSLILESASTNQTSMYLCASSPGVVAGTYEQYFGPGTRLTVT.

This clonotype has a single count. Germline and junction disagree at one end, which may indicate a read error. This chain connects TRBV29-1 to TRBJ2-5; D is ambiguous. The CDR3 is 12 residues long. Germline V gives CDR1 SQVTM, CDR2 ANQGSEA. CDR3 sequence reads: CSVGGNQEAQYF. CDR3 DNA sequence: TGCAGCGTTGGCGGCAACCAAGAGGCCCAGTACTTC.

As for this clonotype: One junction end does not reproduce the germline sequence, and a read error may be involved. This chain links TRBV11-2 with TRBJ2-3, with D perhaps being TRBD1 or TRBD2 (6 bases each). The CDR3 runs 14 residues. The V gene's germline CDR1 is SGHAT and CDR2 FQNNGV. DNA of the CDR3: TGTACCAGCAGCTTGGATCGGGGGCCGGATACGCAGTATTTT. This codes for CTSSLDRGPDTQYF.

About this clonotype: This may arise from a read error, as a much more abundant clone is one base away. The chain employs TRBV20-1 and TRBJ1-1; D is undetermined. Germline loops: CDR1 DFQATT, CDR2 SNEGSKA (reference sequence). This CDR3 spans 12 amino acids. CDR3 coding DNA: TGCAGTCCGAGGGTTAGCGACACTGAAACTTTCTTT. Amino acid sequence: CSPRVSDTETFF.

To note about this clonotype: A read error may account for a junction end that differs from germline. J is TRBJ2-7 and V is TRBV29-1; TRBD2 might be the D (5 bases). The CDR3 is 12 amino acids. Germline CDR1 and CDR2: SQVTM and ANQGSEA. The CDR3 DNA reads as TGCATCGTTGATGAGGGTTCATACGAGCAGTACTTC. It is translated as CIVDEGSYEQYF.

CDR3 sequence reads: CARSKKTPGQGGTGELFF. The CDR3 nucleotides are TGTGCCAGAAGCAAGAAAACCCCGGGACAGGGAGGTACCGGGGAGCTGTTTTTT. The genes are TRBV5-4 and TRBJ2-2; the match to TRBD1 covers 9 bases. Germline assignment: CDR1 SGHNT and CDR2 YYREEE (reference sequence). The CDR3 has 18 residues. V gave up 8 bases and J gave up 5 bases; unmatched junction bases: 19.

Points on this clonotype: The junction shows a germline mismatch at one end, possibly a read error. This chain joins TRBV28 and TRBJ1-2; 7 bases fit TRBD1. CDR1 is MDHEN and CDR2 is SYDVKM in the germline V gene. CDR3 size: 13 residues. The CDR3 loop is CTSRDRAYYGYTF. The CDR3 DNA reads TGTACCAGCAGAGACAGGGCTTACTATGGCTACACCTTC.

Notes on this clonotype: Its ends do not fully match the called genes, so a read error is possible. The CDR3 reads CASRLSPVYQEIQYF. The CDR3 DNA follows: TGTGCCAGCAGGTTAAGTCCAGTGTACCAAGAGATCCAGTACTTC. The V and J genes are TRBV11-1 and TRBJ2-5; D not certain. Germline CDR1 reads SGHAT; CDR2 reads FQDESV (reference sequence). The CDR3 is made up of 15 amino acids.

J is TRBJ2-1 and V is TRBV10-2; either TRBD1 or TRBD2 may fit D (5 bases each). The CDR3 covers 15 residues. In germline, CDR1 is WSHSY, CDR2 SAAADI. The germline V and J ends were trimmed by 6 bases and 8 bases, with 20 bases remaining between them. The CDR3 loop reads CASRFPGPSSDEQFF. The CDR3 region has the DNA TGCGCCAGCAGATTCCCGGGACCCTCTTCTGATGAGCAGTTCTTC.

The sample holds many counts of this clonotype. This rearrangement joins TRBV14 to TRBJ1-1, with D unresolved. CDR3 size: 16 residues. Germline V lookup: CDR1 SGHDN, CDR2 FVKESK. V gave up 0 bases and J gave up 5 bases, with 16 bases separating them. The CDR3 DNA reads as TGTGCCAGCAGCCAAGATGGCGCGGGGAGATGGACTGAAGCTTTCTTT. Its translation is CASSQDGAGRWTEAFF.

This clonotype was observed a handful of times. At one of its ends the junction is not consistent with the germline gene, which may arise from a read error. The gene calls are TRBV4-2 and TRBJ1-5; the match to TRBD1 covers 8 bases. This CDR3 has 16 residues. CDR1 and CDR2 from the germline V gene are LGHNA and YNFKEQ. The CDR3 DNA reads TGTGTCAGCAGCCAACTCTCGGGACAGGGCAATCAGCCCCAGCATTTT. Translating it yields CVSSQLSGQGNQPQHF.

Details on this clonotype: The junction shows a germline mismatch at one end, possibly a read error. The V gene is TRBV29-1, the J gene TRBJ2-3; 9 bases line up with TRBD1. The CDR3 consists of 17 residues. CDR1 and CDR2 from the germline V gene are SQVTM and ANQGSEA. This CDR3 is CSLLAYVTGGDTDTQYF. CDR3 in DNA: TGCAGCTTACTAGCATATGTGACAGGGGGGGACACAGATACACAGTATTTT.